This TCR beta chain was captured in a study of cytomegalovirus exposure and HLA in healthy donors. The CDR3 consists of 14 residues. V was cut by 4 bases and J by 0 bases, with 9 bases left in between. Germline-derived CDR1 and CDR2 are LGHNA and YSLEER. Primers: 60 Vbeta forward and 13 Jbeta reverse. Generated by immunoSEQ multiplex PCR, the TCRdb table keeps only in-frame clones and is missing some. The table has around 140,000 clones, around 86% seen once; the top ten hold less than 10%. Sequencing used PBMCs. This sequence originates from a woman between 50 and 59 years old in good health and CMV-seropositive. The genes are TRBV4-3 and TRBJ1-1, with D unclear. The CDR3 region is CASSLARLNTEAFF. The CDR3 DNA reads as TGCGCCAGCAGCCTCGCGAGGCTGAACACTGAAGCTTTCTTT.